Only a few counts were recorded for the clone carrying this TCR beta chain. The target antigen is unknown. This record belongs to a study of cytomegalovirus exposure and HLA in healthy donors. Points from the study as a whole: Later analysis indicated greater clonal expansion among HLA-associated TCR beta chains than among equally common other chains. The authors listed 150 to 200 TCR beta chains as cytomegalovirus-associated. The authors later linked a missense DCLRE1C variant to TCR beta V- and J-gene trimming.

Donors consisted of healthy bone marrow donors. It was with 60 Vbeta and 13 Jbeta primers that the PCR ran. Method: immunoSEQ multiplex PCR; TCRdb's copy keeps in-frame clones and lacks some. This table has 180,000 or so clones, 75% to 85% appearing once. Per the germline V gene, CDR1 is SEHNR and CDR2 is FQNEAQ (reference sequence). Trimming at V came to 5 bases and at J to 1 base, leaving 6 bases not matched to a gene. The CDR3 spans 16 residues. This clonotype originated in a woman aged 45-65 years in good health and CMV-seronegative. V is TRBV7-9 and J is TRBJ2-5, with TRBD2 matching over 11 bases. What was sequenced was PBMCs. DNA for the CDR3: TGTGCCAGCAGCCCTAGACTAGCGGGGAGCCAAGAGACCCAGTACTTC. It yields the protein CASSPRLAGSQETQYF. The variable domain in full, completed from reference TRBV7-9 and TRBJ2-5, reads DTGVSQNPRHKITKRGQNVTFRCDPISEHNRLYWYRQTLGQGPEFLTYFQNEAQLEKSRLLSDRFSAERPKGSFSTLEIQRTEQGDSAMYLCASSPRLAGSQETQYFGPGTRLLVL.